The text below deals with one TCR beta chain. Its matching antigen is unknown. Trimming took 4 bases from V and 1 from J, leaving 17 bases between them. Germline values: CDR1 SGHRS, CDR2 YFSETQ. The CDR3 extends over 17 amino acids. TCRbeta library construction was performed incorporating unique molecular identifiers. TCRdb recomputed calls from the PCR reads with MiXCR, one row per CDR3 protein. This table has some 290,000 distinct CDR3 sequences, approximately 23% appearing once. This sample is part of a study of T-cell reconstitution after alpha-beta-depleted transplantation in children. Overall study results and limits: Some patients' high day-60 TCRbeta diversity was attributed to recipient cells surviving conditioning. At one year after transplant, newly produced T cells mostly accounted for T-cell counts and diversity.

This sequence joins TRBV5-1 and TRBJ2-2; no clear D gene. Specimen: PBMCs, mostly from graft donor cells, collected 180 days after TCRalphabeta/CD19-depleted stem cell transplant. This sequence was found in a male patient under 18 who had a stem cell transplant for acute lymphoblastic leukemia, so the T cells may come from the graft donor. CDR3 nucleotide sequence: TGCGCCAGCAGCGCTATAAAGGGCCCTCAGAACACCGGGGAGCTGTTTTTT. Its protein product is CASSAIKGPQNTGELFF.